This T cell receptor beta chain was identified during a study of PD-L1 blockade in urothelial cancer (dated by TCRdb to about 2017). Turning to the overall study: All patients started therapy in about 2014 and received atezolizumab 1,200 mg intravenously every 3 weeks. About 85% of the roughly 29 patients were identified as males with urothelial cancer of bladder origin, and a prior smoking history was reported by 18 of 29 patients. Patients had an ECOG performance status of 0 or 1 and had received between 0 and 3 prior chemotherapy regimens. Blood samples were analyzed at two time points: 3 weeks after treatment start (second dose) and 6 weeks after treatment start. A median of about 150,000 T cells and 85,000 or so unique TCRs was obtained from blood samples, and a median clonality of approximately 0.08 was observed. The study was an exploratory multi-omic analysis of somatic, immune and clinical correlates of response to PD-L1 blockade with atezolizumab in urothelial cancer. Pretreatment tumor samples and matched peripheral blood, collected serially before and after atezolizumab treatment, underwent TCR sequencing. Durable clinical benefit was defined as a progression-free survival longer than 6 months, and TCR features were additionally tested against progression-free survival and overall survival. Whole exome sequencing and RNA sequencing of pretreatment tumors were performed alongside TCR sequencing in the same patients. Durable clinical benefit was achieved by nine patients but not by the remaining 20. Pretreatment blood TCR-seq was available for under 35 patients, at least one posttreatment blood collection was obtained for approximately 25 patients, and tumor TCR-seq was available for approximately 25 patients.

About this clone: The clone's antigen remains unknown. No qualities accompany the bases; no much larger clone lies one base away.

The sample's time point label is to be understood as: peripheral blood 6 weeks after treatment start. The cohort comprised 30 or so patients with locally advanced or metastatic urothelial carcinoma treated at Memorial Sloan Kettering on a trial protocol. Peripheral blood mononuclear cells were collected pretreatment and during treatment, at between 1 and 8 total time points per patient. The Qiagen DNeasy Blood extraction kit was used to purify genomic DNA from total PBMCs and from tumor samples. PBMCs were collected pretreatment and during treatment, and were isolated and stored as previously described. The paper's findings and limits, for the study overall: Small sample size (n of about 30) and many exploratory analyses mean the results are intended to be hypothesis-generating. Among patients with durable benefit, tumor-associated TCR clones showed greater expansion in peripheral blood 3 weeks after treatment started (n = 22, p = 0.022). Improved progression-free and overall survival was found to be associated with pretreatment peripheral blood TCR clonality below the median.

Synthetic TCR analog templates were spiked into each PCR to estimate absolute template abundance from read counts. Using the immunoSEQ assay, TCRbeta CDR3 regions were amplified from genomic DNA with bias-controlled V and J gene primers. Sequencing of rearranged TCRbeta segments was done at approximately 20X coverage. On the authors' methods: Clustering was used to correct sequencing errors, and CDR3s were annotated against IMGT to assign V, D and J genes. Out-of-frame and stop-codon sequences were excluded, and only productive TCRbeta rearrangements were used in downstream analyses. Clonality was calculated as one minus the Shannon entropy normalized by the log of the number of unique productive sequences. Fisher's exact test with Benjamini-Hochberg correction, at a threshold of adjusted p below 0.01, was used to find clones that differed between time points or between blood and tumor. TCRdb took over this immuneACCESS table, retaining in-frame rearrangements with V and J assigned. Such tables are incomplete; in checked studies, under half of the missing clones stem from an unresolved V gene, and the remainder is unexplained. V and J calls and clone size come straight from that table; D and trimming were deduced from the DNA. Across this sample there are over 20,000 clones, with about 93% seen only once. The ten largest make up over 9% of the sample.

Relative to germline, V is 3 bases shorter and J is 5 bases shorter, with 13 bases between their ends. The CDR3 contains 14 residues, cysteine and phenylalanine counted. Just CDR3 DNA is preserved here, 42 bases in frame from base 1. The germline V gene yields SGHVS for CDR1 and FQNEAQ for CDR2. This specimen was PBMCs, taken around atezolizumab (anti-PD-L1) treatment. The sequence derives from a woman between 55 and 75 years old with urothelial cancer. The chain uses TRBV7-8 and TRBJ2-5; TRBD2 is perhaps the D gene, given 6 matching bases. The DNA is TGTGCCAGCAGCTTCAAGCGGGCCGGGGAGACCCAGTACTTC. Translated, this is CASSFKRAGETQYF.